This TCR beta chain was sequenced in a study of T cell responses to AZD1222 COVID-19 vaccine. Germline trimming cut 2 bases from V and 5 bases from J; bases unmatched to any gene: 1. Per the germline V gene, CDR1 is LGHDT and CDR2 is YNNKEL (reference sequence). The CDR3 spans 13 residues. Data came from immunoSEQ multiplex PCR; TCRdb stores just in-frame clones and leaves some out. The sample contains approximately 130,000 clones, roughly 85% of which appear only once. The rearrangement uses TRBV3-1 (or the pseudogene TRBV3-2) and TRBJ2-5, with 8 nucleotides matching TRBD1. This TCR was recovered from an adult who received the MenACWY meningococcal vaccine as a control. The sample in question was peripheral blood, obtained 28 days after the second dose of the MenACWY control vaccine. The CDR3 nucleotides read TGTGCCAGCAGCCAACGGACAGGGGAGACCCAGTACTTC. Translated, it gives CASSQRTGETQYF.